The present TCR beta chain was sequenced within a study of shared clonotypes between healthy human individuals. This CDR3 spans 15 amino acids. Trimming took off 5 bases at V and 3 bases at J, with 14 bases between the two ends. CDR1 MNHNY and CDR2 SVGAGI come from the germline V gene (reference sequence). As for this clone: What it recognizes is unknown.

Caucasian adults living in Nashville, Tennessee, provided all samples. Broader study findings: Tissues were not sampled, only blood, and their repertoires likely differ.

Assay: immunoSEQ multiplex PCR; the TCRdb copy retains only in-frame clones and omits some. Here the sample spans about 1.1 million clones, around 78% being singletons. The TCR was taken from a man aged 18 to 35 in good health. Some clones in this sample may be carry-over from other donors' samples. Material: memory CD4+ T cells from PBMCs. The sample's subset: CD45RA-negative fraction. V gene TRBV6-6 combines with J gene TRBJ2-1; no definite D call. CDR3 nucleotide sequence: TGTGCCAGCAGTCCCCAAAGCGCCCTCTACAATGAGCAGTTCTTC. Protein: CASSPQSALYNEQFF.